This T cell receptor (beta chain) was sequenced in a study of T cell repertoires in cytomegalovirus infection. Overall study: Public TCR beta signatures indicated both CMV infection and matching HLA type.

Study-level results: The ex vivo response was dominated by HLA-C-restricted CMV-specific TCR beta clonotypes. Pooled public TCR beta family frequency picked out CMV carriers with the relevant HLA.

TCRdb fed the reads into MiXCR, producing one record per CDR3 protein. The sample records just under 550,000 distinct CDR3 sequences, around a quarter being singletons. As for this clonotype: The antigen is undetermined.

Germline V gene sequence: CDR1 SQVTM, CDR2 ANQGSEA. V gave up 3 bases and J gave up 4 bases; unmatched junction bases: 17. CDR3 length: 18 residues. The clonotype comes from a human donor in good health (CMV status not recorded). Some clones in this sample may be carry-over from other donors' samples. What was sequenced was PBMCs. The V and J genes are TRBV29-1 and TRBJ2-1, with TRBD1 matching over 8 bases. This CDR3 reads CSVEREETGTGGYNEQFF. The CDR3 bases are TGCAGCGTTGAGAGAGAAGAGACCGGGACAGGAGGATACAATGAGCAGTTCTTC.